The clone carrying this T cell receptor (beta chain) was seen just once. Its antigen is undetermined. The data belong to a study of CD8+ T cells in alopecia areata. Points from the study as a whole: Compared with mice, patients displayed less clear TCR sharing, possibly for HLA-related reasons. In scalp samples, resident alphabeta T cells of normal skin are also sequenced.

Reverse transcribed after extraction, RNA yielded cDNA as the sequencing template. TCRdb's copy holds only in-frame clones and misses some; the assay was immunoSEQ multiplex PCR. This repertoire shows some 110,000 clones, approximately 60% found once; its top ten account for about 3%. The CDR3 runs to 14 residues. Germline loops: CDR1 SGHRS, CDR2 YFSETQ. Trimming took off 4 bases at V and 4 bases at J, with 14 bases between the two ends. PBMC-derived CD4+ and CD8+ T cells were sorted. This chain connects TRBV5-1 to TRBJ1-2; D perhaps matches TRBD1 (6 bases). The specimen was CD4+ T cells sorted from blood. The clonotype comes from a human donor in good health. The CDR3 bases are TGCGCCAGCAGCAACCCCGGACAGATCTATGGCTACACCTTC. It translates to CASSNPGQIYGYTF.